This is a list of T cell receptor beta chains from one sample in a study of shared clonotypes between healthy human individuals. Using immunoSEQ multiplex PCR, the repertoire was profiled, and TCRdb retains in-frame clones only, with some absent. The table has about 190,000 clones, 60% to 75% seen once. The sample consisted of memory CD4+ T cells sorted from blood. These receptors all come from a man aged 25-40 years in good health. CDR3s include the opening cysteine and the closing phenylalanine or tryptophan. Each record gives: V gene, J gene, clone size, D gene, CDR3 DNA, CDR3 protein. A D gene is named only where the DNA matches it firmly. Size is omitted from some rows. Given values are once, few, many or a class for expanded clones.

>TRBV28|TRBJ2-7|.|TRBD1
TGTGCCAGCATTCCTAGACAGGGGGCGCGCGGCGAGCAGTACTTC
CASIPRQGARGEQYF
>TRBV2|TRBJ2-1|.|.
TGTGCCAGCAGAGGGGGGGACTACGGCTGGGGCGAGCAGTTCTTC
CASRGGDYGWGEQFF
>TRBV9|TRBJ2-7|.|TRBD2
TGTGCCAGCAGCGTAGCAAGCGGGAGGGCCGAAGAGCAGTACTTC
CASSVASGRAEEQYF
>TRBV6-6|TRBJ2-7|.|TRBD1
TGTGCCAGCAGGGGACAGTCCTACGAGCAGTACTTC
CASRGQSYEQYF
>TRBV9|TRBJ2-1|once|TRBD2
TGTGCCAGCAGCGTAGCGCCGGGACTAGCGCTCAATGAGCAGTTCTTC
CASSVAPGLALNEQFF
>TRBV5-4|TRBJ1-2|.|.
TGTGCCAGCAGCCGTGGGACGGACCGATATGGCTACACCTTC
CASSRGTDRYGYTF
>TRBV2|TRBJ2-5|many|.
TGTGCCAGCATGTGGAGGAACCAAGAGACCCAGTACTTC
CASMWRNQETQYF
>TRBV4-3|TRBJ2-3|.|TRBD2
TGCGCCAGCAGCCTTCTAGCGGGAGAGGGGTACGCAGATACGCAGTATTTT
CASSLLAGEGYADTQYF
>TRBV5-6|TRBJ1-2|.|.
TGTGCCAGCAGCCCCACAGGGAGAAATGGCTACACCTTC
CASSPTGRNGYTF
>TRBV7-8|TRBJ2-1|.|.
TGTGCCAGCAGCCCCAGATGGGACAAGGACAATGAGCAGTTCTTC
CASSPRWDKDNEQFF
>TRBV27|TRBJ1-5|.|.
TGTGCCAGCAGTTTACGGGGGGGCTGGCCCCAGCATTTT
CASSLRGGWPQHF
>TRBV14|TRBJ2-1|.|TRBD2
TGTGCCAGCAGCCAATACCGTGGACTAGCGGAAGCTAGCTCCTACAATGAGCAGTTCTTC
CASSQYRGLAEASSYNEQFF
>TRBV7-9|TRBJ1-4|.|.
TGTGCCAGCAGCCCCCTCATGAGGGGTGAAAAACTGTTTTTT
CASSPLMRGEKLFF
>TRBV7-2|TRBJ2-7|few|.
TGTGCCAGCAGCAGGTCTAGCATTTTTGGCGACGAGCAGTACTTC
CASSRSSIFGDEQYF
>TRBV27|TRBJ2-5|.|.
TGTGCCAGCAGTTTAGGTGCCTACGCGGGTACAGGGACCCAGTACTTC
CASSLGAYAGTGTQYF
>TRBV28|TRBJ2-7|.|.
TGTGCCACCCTGGTGGCTAGCACCACCTACGAGCAGTACTTC
CATLVASTTYEQYF
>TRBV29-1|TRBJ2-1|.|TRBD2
TGCAGCGTGGGGACTAGCGGGAGATTTAGTGGCCATGAGCAGTTCTTC
CSVGTSGRFSGHEQFF
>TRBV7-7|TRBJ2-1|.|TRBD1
TGTGCCAGCAGCTTTACAGGGGAAGGTGAGCAGTTCTTC
CASSFTGEGEQFF
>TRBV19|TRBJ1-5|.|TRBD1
TGTGCCAGTAGTATACAGGGGGTAGCAAATCAGCCCCAGCATTTT
CASSIQGVANQPQHF
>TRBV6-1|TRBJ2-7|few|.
TGTGCCAGCCGGAGGGCCAGGGTCTACGAGCAGTACTTC
CASRRARVYEQYF
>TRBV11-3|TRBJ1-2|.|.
TGTGCCAGCAGCTCCTACCCGCCCGGTGGCTACACCTTC
CASSSYPPGGYTF
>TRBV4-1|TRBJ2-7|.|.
TGCGCCAGCAGCCAAGATCTGAGCAGGGGCGACTTCTACGAGCAGTACTTC
CASSQDLSRGDFYEQYF
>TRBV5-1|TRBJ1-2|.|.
TGCGCCAGCAGCTTGGAGTCGGGGAAACATGGCTACACCTTC
CASSLESGKHGYTF